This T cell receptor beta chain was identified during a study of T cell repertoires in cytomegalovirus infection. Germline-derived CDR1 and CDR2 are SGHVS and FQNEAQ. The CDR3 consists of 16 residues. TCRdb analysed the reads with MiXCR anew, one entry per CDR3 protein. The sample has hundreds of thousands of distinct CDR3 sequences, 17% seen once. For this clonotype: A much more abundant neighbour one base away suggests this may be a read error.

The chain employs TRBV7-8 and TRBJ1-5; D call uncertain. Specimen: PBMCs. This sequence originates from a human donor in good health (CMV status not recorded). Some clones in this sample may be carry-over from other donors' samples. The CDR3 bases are TGTGCCGGCAGCTCAATGTCGAGGAGTAGCAATCAGCCCCAGCATTTT. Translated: CAGSSMSRSSNQPQHF. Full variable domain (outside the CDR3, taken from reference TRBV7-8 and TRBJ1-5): GAGVSQSPRYKVAKRGQDVALRCDPISGHVSLFWYQQALGQGPEFLTYFQNEAQLDKSGLPSDRFFAERPEGSVSTLKIQRTQQEDSAVYLCAGSSMSRSSNQPQHFGDGTRLSIL.